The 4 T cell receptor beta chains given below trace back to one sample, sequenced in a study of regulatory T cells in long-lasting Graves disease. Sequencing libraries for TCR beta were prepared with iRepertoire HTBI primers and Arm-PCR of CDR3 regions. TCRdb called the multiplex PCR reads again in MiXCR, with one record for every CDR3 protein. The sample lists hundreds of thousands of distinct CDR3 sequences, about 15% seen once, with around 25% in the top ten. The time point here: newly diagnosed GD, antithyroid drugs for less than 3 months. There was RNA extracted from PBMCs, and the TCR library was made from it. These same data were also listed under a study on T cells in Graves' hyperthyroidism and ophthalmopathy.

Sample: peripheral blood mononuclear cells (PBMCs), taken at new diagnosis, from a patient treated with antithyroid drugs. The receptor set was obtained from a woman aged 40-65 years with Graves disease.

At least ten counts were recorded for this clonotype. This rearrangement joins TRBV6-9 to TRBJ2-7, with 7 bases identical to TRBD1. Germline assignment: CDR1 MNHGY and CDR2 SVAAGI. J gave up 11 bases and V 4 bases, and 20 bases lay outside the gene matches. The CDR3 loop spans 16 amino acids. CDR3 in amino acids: CASSLDFGQVSAKEYF. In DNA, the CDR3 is TGTGCCAGCAGTTTAGACTTCGGACAGGTATCCGCGAAGGAGTACTTC.

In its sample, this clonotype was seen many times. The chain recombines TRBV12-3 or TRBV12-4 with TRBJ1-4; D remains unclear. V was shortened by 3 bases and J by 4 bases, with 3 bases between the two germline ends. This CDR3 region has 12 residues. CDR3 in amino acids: CASSFSNEKLFF. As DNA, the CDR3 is TGTGCCAGCAGTTTCAGTAATGAAAAACTGTTTTTT.

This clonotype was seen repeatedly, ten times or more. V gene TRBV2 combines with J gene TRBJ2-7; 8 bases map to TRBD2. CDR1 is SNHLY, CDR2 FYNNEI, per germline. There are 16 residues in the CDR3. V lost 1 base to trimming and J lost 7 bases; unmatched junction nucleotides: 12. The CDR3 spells CASSEGSSGALGEQYF. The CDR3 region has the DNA TGTGCCAGCAGTGAAGGAAGTAGCGGGGCCCTAGGAGAGCAGTACTTC.

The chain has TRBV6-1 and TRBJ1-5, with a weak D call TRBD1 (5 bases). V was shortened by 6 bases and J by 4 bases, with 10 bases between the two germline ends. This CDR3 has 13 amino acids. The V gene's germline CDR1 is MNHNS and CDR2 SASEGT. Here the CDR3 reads CASRPGYNQPQHF. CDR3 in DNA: TGTGCCAGCAGACCAGGGTATAATCAGCCCCAGCATTTT.